Below are 16 T cell receptor beta chains sequenced from a single sample in a study of read filtering for tumor transcriptome and immune sequencing. From 400 to 450 ng of RNA, a library with molecular barcoded alpha/delta and beta/gamma adaptors was made. TCRdb passed the reads through MiXCR, listing each CDR3 protein once. The sample includes 39,000 or so distinct CDR3 sequences, roughly an eighth of them seen just once. The specimen was a population of CD138-negative cells sorted from bone marrow. These TCRs come from a donor at least 40 years old with multiple myeloma.

As to this clonotype: This may come from a read error, since a much larger clone is one base off. The chain joins TRBV4-1 to TRBJ2-1; TRBD2 matches at 11 bases. This CDR3 has 15 amino acids. Germline CDR1 and CDR2: MGHRA and YSYEKL. The CDR3 DNA sequence: TGCGCCAGCAGCCAACCTAGCGGGAGGTCCAATGGGCAGTTCTTC. Protein product: CASSQPSGRSNGQFF.

This clonotype was seen repeatedly, ten times or more. The chain carries TRBV14 and TRBJ2-1; TRBD2 matches 7 bases. J lost 6 bases, V lost 1 base, and 12 bases had no gene match. Germline-derived CDR1 and CDR2 are SGHDN and FVKESK. The CDR3 runs 17 residues. The CDR3 sequence is CASSQGETRTRINEQFF. Here the CDR3 DNA reads TGTGCCAGCAGCCAAGGGGAAACGAGGACTAGAATCAATGAGCAGTTCTTC.

This clonotype is deemed medium-sized. DNA for the CDR3: TGTGCCAGCAGCTTGGGGGGGAACACTGAAGCTTTCTTT. Translation gives CASSLGGNTEAFF. The chain recombines TRBV11-2 with TRBJ1-1, with a tentative D call TRBD1 (5 bases). This CDR3 is 13 amino acids long. CDR1 and CDR2 (germline): SGHAT, FQNNGV. Trimming cost V 3 bases and J 1 base, with 6 bases left between them.

The sample holds many counts of this clonotype. The chain couples TRBV6-5 to TRBJ2-4; D gene uncertain. The CDR3 contains 16 residues. V gave up 7 bases and J gave up 0 bases, with 16 bases separating them. Germline V gives CDR1 MNHEY, CDR2 SVGAGI. In nucleotides, the CDR3 is TGTGCCAGCACCCGTGACGCGAGGCTAGCCAAAAACATTCAGTACTTC. Amino acids: CASTRDARLAKNIQYF.

This chain links TRBV20-1 with TRBJ1-3, with D perhaps TRBD1 (5 bases). The CDR3 is made up of 13 amino acids. Trimming stripped 5 bases from V and 4 bases from J, with 12 bases between. CDR1 and CDR2 from the germline V gene are DFQATT and SNEGSKA (reference sequence). The CDR3 DNA is TGCAGTGCTTCCCGGGACCGCGGAAACACCATATATTTT. Protein: CSASRDRGNTIYF.

This clonotype was found many times. The chain has TRBV20-1 and TRBJ1-1; tentatively, D is TRBD1 (6 bases). Deletions cut 3 bases from V and 1 base from J, with 15 bases between. Germline V gene lookup returns CDR1 DFQATT and CDR2 SNEGSKA (reference sequence). This CDR3 has 15 amino acids. The CDR3 spells CSASSARGRNTEAFF. As DNA, the CDR3 is TGCAGTGCTAGTTCCGCCAGGGGTAGGAACACTGAAGCTTTCTTT.

This clonotype came up a few times. Given a much more abundant clone one base away, this may be a read error. The rearrangement uses TRBV5-1 and TRBJ2-1; D is unresolved. V lost 0 bases to trimming and J lost 9 bases, with 16 bases between them. CDR1 and CDR2 (germline): SGHRS, YFSETQ. The CDR3 contains 15 residues. CDR3 sequence reads: CASSLEAGVGREQFF. Here the CDR3 DNA reads TGCGCCAGCAGCTTGGAGGCTGGCGTGGGCCGTGAGCAGTTCTTC.

This clonotype was recorded many times. The genes are TRBV29-1 and TRBJ2-3, with D unclear. CDR1 SQVTM and CDR2 ANQGSEA come from the germline V gene. This CDR3 is built from 15 residues. Between the trimmed V and J ends, which lost 3 bases and 0 bases, there was a span of 13 bases. The CDR3 sequence: CSVEGGFTSTDTQYF. CDR3 nucleotide sequence: TGCAGCGTTGAGGGTGGTTTCACTAGCACAGATACGCAGTATTTT.

V is TRBV5-8 and J is TRBJ1-2; D unclear. V gave up 1 base and J gave up 4 bases, with 14 bases separating them. This CDR3 spans 15 amino acids. Germline values: CDR1 SGHTS, CDR2 YDEGEE. CDR3 nucleotides: TGTGCCAGCAGCTTGCTGATTATGGGAATCTATGGCTACACCTTC. Encoded protein: CASSLLIMGIYGYTF.

Ten or more counts support this clonotype. The V gene is TRBV20-1, the J gene TRBJ2-4; D is tentatively TRBD1 or TRBD2 (5 bases each). The CDR3 length is 12 residues. V was trimmed by 2 bases and J by 10 bases, leaving 12 bases between them. Germline assignment: CDR1 DFQATT and CDR2 SNEGSKA (reference sequence). CDR3 region: CSARFPGRIQYF. The CDR3 DNA follows: TGCAGTGCTAGATTCCCGGGGCGGATTCAGTACTTC.

This clonotype was seen more than once but under ten times. This chain links TRBV5-6 with TRBJ2-7; D is ambiguous. CDR1 SGHDT and CDR2 YYEEEE come from the germline V gene. V was trimmed by 4 bases and J by 5 bases, leaving 10 bases between them. This CDR3 has 12 amino acids. In DNA, the CDR3 is TGTGCCAGCAGCCCCCGGGTCGACGAGCAGTACTTC. Protein product: CASSPRVDEQYF.

This clonotype was counted ten times or more. The chain joins TRBV18 to TRBJ2-3; 7 bases map to TRBD2. Germline V gives CDR1 KGHSH, CDR2 LQKENI. The CDR3 is 17 residues long. The V and J ends lost 5 bases and 5 bases, in that order; junction bases with no gene match: 16. Written as DNA, the CDR3 is TGTGCCAGCTCATGGTCCTCTAGCGGAGCTGGGGGAGATACGCAGTATTTT. Amino acid sequence: CASSWSSSGAGGDTQYF.

This clonotype was detected only a few times. A read error may explain this, as a much larger clone is one base away. The chain carries TRBV20-1 and TRBJ2-3; D uncertain. Germline-derived CDR1 and CDR2 are DFQATT and SNEGSKA (reference sequence). The CDR3 loop spans 11 amino acids. DNA of the CDR3: TGCAGTGCCTTCCAACGAGATACGCGGTATTTT. Translation: CSAFQRDTRYF.

This clonotype was picked up many times. The rearrangement joins TRBV2 to TRBJ2-4; possibly TRBD1 for D (5 bases). V dropped 6 bases and J dropped 3 bases, with 6 bases sitting between them. This CDR3 contains 12 residues. Germline loops: CDR1 SNHLY, CDR2 FYNNEI. The CDR3 coding sequence is TGTGCCAGCAGAGACAGCAAAAACATTCAGTACTTC. It codes for CASRDSKNIQYF.

With regard to this clonotype: This clone may be a read error of a much larger clone one base away. The chain uses TRBV6-5 and TRBJ2-6; 11 bases are shared with TRBD2. Germline V gene sequence: CDR1 MNHEY, CDR2 SVGAGI. With 10 bases clipped from V and 4 bases from J, the junction kept 18 bases outside the gene matches. CDR3 length equals 19 residues. Written as DNA, the CDR3 is TGTGCCAACAGAGAGACAGTACTAGCGGGAGTGGCAGGGGCCAACGTCCTGACTTTC. This gives the protein CANRETVLAGVAGANVLTF.

Of note for this clonotype: Given a much more abundant clone one base away, this may be a read error. The chain couples TRBV7-3 to TRBJ2-1; weak D call: TRBD2 (6 bases). CDR1 and CDR2 (germline): SGHTA, FQGTGA. The CDR3 is made up of 15 amino acids. The CDR3 reads CASSLSTGAYNGQFF. CDR3 nucleotides: TGTGCCAGCAGCTTAAGCACGGGAGCCTACAATGGGCAGTTCTTC.